The following is a TCR beta chain sequence with its context. Living in about two dozen US areas, the participants were between roughly 18 and 90 years of age. Either two negative PCRs, clearance, or symptom resolution qualified Cohort 3 donors as recovered. The data originate from a study of blood T cell repertoires in COVID-19. Produced via immunoSEQ multiplex PCR; TCRdb's table is partial and in-frame only. Among a few hundred thousand clones listed, over 80% were seen once. The specimen was PBMCs or T cells enriched from blood (not recorded which). The TCR was taken from a young man who had recovered from COVID-19.

DNA of the CDR3: TGCAGCGTCGAGCGGGGGGGTCATCTAGAGCAGTTCTTC. It codes for CSVERGGHLEQFF. The chain combines TRBV29-1 with TRBJ2-1; 10 bases map to TRBD2. CDR1 and CDR2 (germline): SQVTM, ANQGSEA. This CDR3 region has 13 residues. Losses at the gene ends were 6 bases for V and 10 bases for J; bases not matched to a gene: 9.